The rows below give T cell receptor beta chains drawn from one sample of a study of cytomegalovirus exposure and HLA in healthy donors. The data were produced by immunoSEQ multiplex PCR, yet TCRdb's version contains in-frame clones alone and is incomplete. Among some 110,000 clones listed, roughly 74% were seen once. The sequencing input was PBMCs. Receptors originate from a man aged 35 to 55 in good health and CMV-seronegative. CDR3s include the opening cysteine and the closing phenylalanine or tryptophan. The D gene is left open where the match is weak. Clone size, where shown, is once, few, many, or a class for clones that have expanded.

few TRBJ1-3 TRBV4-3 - TGCGCCAGCTCACCCGGTGGCTCTGGAAACACCATATATTTT CASSPGGSGNTIYF
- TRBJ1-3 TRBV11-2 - TGTGCCAGCAGTATAAGCCCGAGGGTGGGAGGAAACACCATATATTTT CASSISPRVGGNTIYF
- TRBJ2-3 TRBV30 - TGTGCCTGGACAGGGGTGGGTCTTAGCACAGATACGCAGTATTTT CAWTGVGLSTDTQYF
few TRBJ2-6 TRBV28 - TGTGCCAGCAGAGTTGCGGGGGCGCGTGGGGCCAACGTCCTGACTTTC CASRVAGARGANVLTF
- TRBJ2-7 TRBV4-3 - TGCGCCAGCAGCCAAGTCCTACAGGGAACCTACGAGCAGTACTTC CASSQVLQGTYEQYF
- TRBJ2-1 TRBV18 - TGTGCCAGCTCACCACGAGACAGCCTCTACAATGAGCAGTTCTTC CASSPRDSLYNEQFF
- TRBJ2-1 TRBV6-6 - TGTGCCAGCGGGGGGAACTACAATGAGCAGTTCTTC CASGGNYNEQFF
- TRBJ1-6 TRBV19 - TGTGCCAGTAGTTATGACAGATATAATTCACCCCTCCACTTT CASSYDRYNSPLHF
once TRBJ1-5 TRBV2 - TGTGCCAGCAGTCCGTTAATGGGGGGGCCCCAGCATTTT CASSPLMGGPQHF
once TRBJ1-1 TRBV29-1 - TGCAGCGTTGTGACGGGCACTGAAGCTTTCTTT CSVVTGTEAFF
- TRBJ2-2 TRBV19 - TGTGCCAGTAGTATAGGACAGGCCGCCGGGGAGCTGTTTTTT CASSIGQAAGELFF
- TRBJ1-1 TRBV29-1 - TGCAGCGTAACGACTACTGAAGCTTTCTTT CSVTTTEAFF
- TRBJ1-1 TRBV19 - TGTGCCAGTAAGACAGGGAACACTGAAGCTTTCTTT CASKTGNTEAFF
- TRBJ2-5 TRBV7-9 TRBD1 TGTGCCAGCAGCTTGGGACAGTCCGGTGAGACCCAGTACTTC CASSLGQSGETQYF
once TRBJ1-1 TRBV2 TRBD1 TGTGCCAGCAGTCAACAGGGGGATACAGCTTTCTTT CASSQQGDTAFF
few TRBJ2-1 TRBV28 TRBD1 TGTGCCAGCAGTCCGGGACAGTATAATGAGCAGTTCTTC CASSPGQYNEQFF
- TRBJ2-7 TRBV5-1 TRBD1 TGCGCCAGCAGCTTGGGGACAGGGACATACGAGCAGTACTTC CASSLGTGTYEQYF
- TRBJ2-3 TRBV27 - TGTGCCAGCAGTACCCAGGGCAGCACAGATACGCAGTATTTT CASSTQGSTDTQYF
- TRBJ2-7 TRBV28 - TGTGCCAGCAAAGCGCGGGACGAGCAGTACTTC CASKARDEQYF
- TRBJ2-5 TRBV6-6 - TGTGCCAGCAGTTTTCAGGGAGAGACCCAGTACTTC CASSFQGETQYF
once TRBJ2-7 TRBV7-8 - TGTGCCAGCAGCTTTAACGCAGAATACTACGAGCAGTACTTC CASSFNAEYYEQYF
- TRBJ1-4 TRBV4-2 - TGTGCCAGCAGCCAAGGCCTACAGGCAACTAATGAAAAACTGTTTTTT CASSQGLQATNEKLFF
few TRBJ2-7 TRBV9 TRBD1 TGTGCCAGCTCAGGGGGTCGGGCCTACGAGCAGTACTTC CASSGGRAYEQYF
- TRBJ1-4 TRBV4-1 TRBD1 TGCGCCAGCAGCCAATGGGACAGTGGAAAAGAAAAACTGTTTTTT CASSQWDSGKEKLFF
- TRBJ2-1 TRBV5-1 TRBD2 TGCGCCAGCAGCGACGGACTAGCGAGCGATGAGCAGTTCTTC CASSDGLASDEQFF
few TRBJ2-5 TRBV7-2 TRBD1 TGTGCCAGCACAGACAGGGGAGGTGTTGAGGAGACCCAGTACTTC CASTDRGGVEETQYF
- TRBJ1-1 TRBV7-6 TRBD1 TGTGCCAGCAGCTTAAAGGGGGCAGGCACTGAAGCTTTCTTT CASSLKGAGTEAFF
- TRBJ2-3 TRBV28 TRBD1 TGTGCCAGCAGTTTGGCCGGGACAGGGAATGAGGCGCAGTATTTT CASSLAGTGNEAQYF